Reported below is one T cell receptor (beta chain). The antigen remains undetermined. The sample is drawn from a study of blood T cells in healthy people across ages. Whole-study findings and limits: TCR beta diversity per million T cells fell roughly linearly with age. Relative to aged donors, long-lived donors carried more naive CD4+ cells and displayed higher diversity.

The extraction recovered at least 5 micrograms of total RNA per sample. Primers used in a second PCR of roughly 7 to 12 cycles were a sample-barcoded 5' primer and a J-beta primer mix. Unique molecular identifiers of 12 random nucleotides labeled each cDNA. TCRdb processed the 5' RACE reads anew with MiXCR; each CDR3 protein has one entry. The sample includes some 900,000 distinct CDR3 sequences, roughly 50% of them seen just once. The TCR originated in a young man in good health. Sequences were obtained from blood.

CDR3 DNA: TGTGCCAGCGGAGTTCCGGCCGGGTTCGGGGCCAACGTCCTGACTTTC. Residues: CASGVPAGFGANVLTF. The chain carries TRBV28 and TRBJ2-6; no definite D call. Germline V lookup: CDR1 MDHEN, CDR2 SYDVKM. Trimming left V 8 bases short and J 4 bases short, with 18 bases between. The CDR3 extends over 16 amino acids.